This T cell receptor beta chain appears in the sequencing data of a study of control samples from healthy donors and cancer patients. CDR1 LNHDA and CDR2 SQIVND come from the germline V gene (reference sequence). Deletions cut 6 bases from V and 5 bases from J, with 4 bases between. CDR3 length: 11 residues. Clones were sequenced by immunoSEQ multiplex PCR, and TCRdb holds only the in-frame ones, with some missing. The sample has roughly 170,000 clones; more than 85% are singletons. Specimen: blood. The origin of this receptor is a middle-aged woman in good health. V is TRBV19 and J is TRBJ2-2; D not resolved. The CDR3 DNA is TGTGCCAGTAGCTATACCGGGGAGCTGTTTTTT. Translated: CASSYTGELFF. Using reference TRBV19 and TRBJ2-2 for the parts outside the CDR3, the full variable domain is DGGITQSPKYLFRKEGQNVTLSCEQNLNHDAMYWYRQDPGQGLRLIYYSQIVNDFQKGDIAEGYSVSREKKESFPLTVTSAQKNPTAFYLCASSYTGELFFGEGSRLTVL.